These 29 T cell receptor beta chains were sequenced from one sample in a study of cytomegalovirus exposure and HLA in healthy donors. A multiplex PCR was run with 60 Vbeta primers and 13 Jbeta primers. Method: immunoSEQ multiplex PCR; TCRdb's copy keeps in-frame clones and lacks some. Its listing shows fewer than 200,000 clones. Sequencing used PBMCs. All receptors come from a man aged 25-45 years in good health and CMV-seronegative.

The chain recombines TRBV6-4 with TRBJ1-1; 10 bases map to TRBD1. This CDR3 has 14 amino acids. The ends lost 0 bases at V and 10 bases at J; junction bases unmatched: 5. Germline CDR1 reads MRHNA; CDR2 reads SNTAGT. CDR3 amino acids: CASSDSAGTGAAFF. The CDR3, as DNA: TGTGCCAGCAGTGACTCAGCCGGGACAGGGGCAGCTTTCTTT.

The rearrangement joins TRBV6-5 to TRBJ2-7, with D perhaps matching TRBD2 (6 bases). Per germline, CDR1 MNHEY and CDR2 SVGAGI. Between the trimmed V and J ends, which lost 10 bases and 11 bases, there was a span of 27 bases. This CDR3 region has 14 residues. As DNA, the CDR3 is TGTGCCACCTGGAGGGAGCAGGGTACGGGGTTGAAGTACTTC. Protein sequence: CATWREQGTGLKYF.

The chain joins TRBV6-6 to TRBJ2-3; 8 bases align to TRBD2. V trimming: 7 bases; J trimming: 7 bases; junction bases outside the gene matches: 13. In germline, CDR1 is MNHNY, CDR2 SVGAGI (reference sequence). The CDR3 is 15 amino acids. The CDR3: CASTRGSSGEHTQYF. For the CDR3, the DNA is TGTGCCAGCACTAGGGGAAGTAGCGGGGAGCATACGCAGTATTTT.

V gene TRBV29-1 combines with J gene TRBJ1-1; D remains unclear. The CDR3 covers 13 residues. Germline V gives CDR1 SQVTM, CDR2 ANQGSEA. Trimming took 4 bases from V and 7 from J, leaving 16 bases between them. The CDR3 nucleotides read TGCAGCGTTGGAGACATCAGGAATAGTGAAGCTTTCTTT. Translated: CSVGDIRNSEAFF.

The V gene is TRBV5-4, the J gene TRBJ2-5; TRBD2 aligns across 8 bases. The CDR3 spans 15 residues. After removal of 4 bases from V and 1 base from J, the junction contained 6 bases not matched to a gene. Germline CDR1 SGHNT, CDR2 YYREEE (reference sequence). CDR3 sequence (DNA): TGTGCCAGCAGCGACGGAGCGGGGGCCCAAGAGACCCAGTACTTC. It specifies CASSDGAGAQETQYF.

The rearrangement joins TRBV4-3 to TRBJ1-3; no clear D gene. This CDR3 is 13 amino acids long. V was shortened by 2 bases and J by 3 bases, with 5 bases between the two germline ends. CDR1 and CDR2 from the germline V gene are LGHNA and YSLEER. This CDR3 reads CASSQSLGNTIYF. Here the CDR3 DNA reads TGCGCCAGCAGCCAATCTCTTGGAAACACCATATATTTT.

The chain carries TRBV19 and TRBJ2-1; D unclear. Germline values: CDR1 LNHDA, CDR2 SQIVND (reference sequence). This CDR3 has 15 amino acids. The germline V and J ends were trimmed by 7 bases and 2 bases, with 15 bases remaining between them. DNA of the CDR3: TGTGCCAGTACCCAGTCTCTAGTTACCTACAATGAGCAGTTCTTC. This sequence encodes CASTQSLVTYNEQFF. Full variable domain (remainder filled in from reference TRBV19 and TRBJ2-1): DGGITQSPKYLFRKEGQNVTLSCEQNLNHDAMYWYRQDPGQGLRLIYYSQIVNDFQKGDIAEGYSVSREKKESFPLTVTSAQKNPTAFYLCASTQSLVTYNEQFFGPGTRLTVL.

The chain recombines TRBV11-2 with TRBJ2-7; D remains ambiguous. The CDR3 has 14 residues. Germline V gene lookup returns CDR1 SGHAT and CDR2 FQNNGV. Trimming removed 0 bases from V and 0 bases from J, with 6 bases in between. DNA of the CDR3: TGTGCCAGCAGCTTAGACCCCAACTCCTACGAGCAGTACTTC. Protein product: CASSLDPNSYEQYF.

The chain is built from TRBV9 and TRBJ2-7; the match to TRBD2 covers 13 bases. CDR1 and CDR2 (germline): SGDLS, YYNGEE. The CDR3 spans 17 residues. Unmatched junction bases numbered 9, after V lost 0 bases and J lost 6 bases. CDR3 nucleotides: TGTGCCAGCAGCGTAGTACTAGCGGGAGGGTATAGGGGCGAGCAGTACTTC. Protein sequence: CASSVVLAGGYRGEQYF. Looking up the rest from reference TRBV9 and TRBJ2-7 gives the full variable domain: DSGVTQTPKHLITATGQRVTLRCSPRSGDLSVYWYQQSLDQGLQFLIQYYNGEERAKGNILERFSAQQFPDLHSELNLSSLELGDSALYFCASSVVLAGGYRGEQYFGPGTRLTVT.

The chain couples TRBV28 to TRBJ2-1; D may be TRBD1 (7 bases). Germline CDR1 and CDR2: MDHEN and SYDVKM. Trimming left V 2 bases short and J 0 bases short, with 8 bases between. The CDR3 runs to 15 residues. CDR3 coding DNA: TGTGCCAGCAGTTTACAGGGGGGCTCCTACAATGAGCAGTTCTTC. Protein: CASSLQGGSYNEQFF. Using reference TRBV28 and TRBJ2-1 for the parts outside the CDR3, the full variable domain is DVKVTQSSRYLVKRTGEKVFLECVQDMDHENMFWYRQDPGLGLRLIYFSYDVKMKEKGDIPEGYSVSREKKERFSLILESASTNQTSMYLCASSLQGGSYNEQFFGPGTRLTVL.

This chain joins TRBV10-1 and TRBJ2-1; possible D gene TRBD1, 5 bases. This CDR3 region has 14 residues. The germline V gene has CDR1 WNHNN and CDR2 SYGVQD (reference sequence). The V end was cut by 4 bases, the J end by 0 bases, with 7 bases between. The CDR3 nucleotides read TGCGCCAGCAGTGGGGGCCGCTCCTACAATGAGCAGTTCTTC. It is translated as CASSGGRSYNEQFF.

The CDR3 bases are TGTGCCAGCAGCCCAACCGGGACAGGGACCAACACCGGGGAGCTGTTTTTT. This codes for CASSPTGTGTNTGELFF. The V gene is TRBV7-9, the J gene TRBJ2-2; 9 bases match TRBD1. The CDR3 length is 17 residues. V lost 5 bases and J lost 2; bases outside the gene matches: 9. The germline gives CDR1 SEHNR, CDR2 FQNEAQ (reference sequence).

J is TRBJ2-5 and V is TRBV9; 8 bases are a match to TRBD2. Per the germline V gene, CDR1 is SGDLS and CDR2 is YYNGEE. With 2 bases clipped from V and 0 bases from J, the junction kept 3 bases outside the gene matches. The CDR3 runs to 15 residues. The CDR3 DNA sequence: TGTGCCAGCAGCGTGTCAGCGGGAGACCAAGAGACCCAGTACTTC. Residues: CASSVSAGDQETQYF.

The chain carries TRBV2 and TRBJ1-5; 7 bases line up with TRBD1. The ends lost 10 bases at V and 7 bases at J; junction bases unmatched: 7. CDR3 size: 12 residues. The V gene's germline CDR1 is SNHLY and CDR2 FYNNEI. The DNA for the CDR3 is TGTGCCATCGGTACAGGGGCGCAGCCCCAGCATTTT. Its translation: CAIGTGAQPQHF.

The rearrangement links TRBV9 to TRBJ1-6; unclear D gene. V shed 0 bases and J shed 10 bases, with 14 bases lying between them. Germline CDR1 and CDR2: SGDLS and YYNGEE. This CDR3 contains 15 residues. The CDR3 loop is CASSVDPARRSPLHF. Here the CDR3 DNA reads TGTGCCAGCAGCGTAGATCCCGCCCGGCGGTCACCCCTCCACTTT.

In nucleotides, the CDR3 is TGTGCCAGCACCCTACGTAGGAACACTGAAGCTTTCTTT. Translating it yields CASTLRRNTEAFF. The chain is built from TRBV28 and TRBJ1-1; D gene unclear. Germline-derived CDR1 and CDR2 are MDHEN and SYDVKM. The CDR3 sequence is 13 residues long. Trimming removed 7 bases at V and 1 base at J, with 10 bases between.

The rearrangement joins TRBV15 to TRBJ1-2; D remains unclear. The germline gives CDR1 LNHNV, CDR2 YYDKDF (reference sequence). This CDR3 has 20 amino acids. The V end lost 2 bases, the J end lost 8 bases, and 33 bases lay between the germline ends. The CDR3 nucleotides read TGTGCCACCAGCAGACAACGATCCCTCGGCCGACACAATGATCGGATGGGCTACACCTTC. It specifies CATSRQRSLGRHNDRMGYTF.

This chain uses TRBV5-1 with TRBJ2-2; no clear D. Between the trimmed V and J ends, which lost 7 bases and 6 bases, there was a span of 22 bases. The CDR3 contains 16 residues. Germline V gene lookup returns CDR1 SGHRS and CDR2 YFSETQ. The CDR3 DNA is TGCGCCAGCGGCCCCCCCACTACCCCCAACGCCGGGGAGCTGTTTTTT. Protein: CASGPPTTPNAGELFF. Full variable domain (outside the CDR3, taken from reference TRBV5-1 and TRBJ2-2): KAGVTQTPRYLIKTRGQQVTLSCSPISGHRSVSWYQQTPGQGLQFLFEYFSETQRNKGNFPGRFSGRQFSNSRSEMNVSTLELGDSALYLCASGPPTTPNAGELFFGEGSRLTVL.

The chain couples TRBV5-1 to TRBJ2-7; 7 nucleotides align to TRBD2. Trimming cost V 0 bases and J 5 bases; bases outside gene matches: 8. The CDR3 extends over 15 amino acids. The germline V gene encodes CDR1 SGHRS and CDR2 YFSETQ. CDR3 coding DNA: TGCGCCAGCAGCTTGGATTCAGCGGGGCTTGACGAGCAGTACTTC. It is translated as CASSLDSAGLDEQYF.

The chain employs TRBV5-1 and TRBJ1-6; maybe TRBD1 (5 bases). The germline gives CDR1 SGHRS, CDR2 YFSETQ. V lost 3 bases and J 8 bases, leaving 12 bases between the germline ends. The CDR3 extends over 14 amino acids. CDR3 in amino acids: CASSWGEGDSPLHF. The CDR3 DNA follows: TGCGCCAGCAGCTGGGGGGAGGGCGATTCACCCCTCCACTTT.

V usage is TRBV7-9 and J usage is TRBJ1-6, with no clear D. Trimming took 3 bases from V and 8 from J, leaving 11 bases between them. CDR1 and CDR2 from the germline V gene are SEHNR and FQNEAQ (reference sequence). The CDR3 is made up of 14 amino acids. CDR3 nucleotide sequence: TGTGCCAGCAGCTTTGGAGGGTACGATTCACCCCTCCACTTT. Translating it yields CASSFGGYDSPLHF.

The chain links TRBV18 to TRBJ1-2, with 7 bases fitting TRBD1. V gave up 2 bases and J gave up 4 bases; unmatched junction bases: 7. The CDR3 runs 15 residues. Germline V gives CDR1 KGHSH, CDR2 LQKENI. The DNA of the CDR3 is TGTGCCAGCTCACCAGAAGAGGGGGCATTCTATGGCTACACCTTC. Translation gives CASSPEEGAFYGYTF.

The chain combines TRBV10-3 with TRBJ1-5; 10 positions match TRBD1. V was pared by 3 bases and J by 7 bases, with 15 bases of the junction left unmatched. CDR1 ENHRY and CDR2 SYGVKD come from the germline V gene. The CDR3 has 18 amino acids. Here the CDR3 DNA reads TGTGCCATCAGTGAAGGAGTGGGGACAGGGGCCCTCAGGCAGCCCCAGCATTTT. This encodes CAISEGVGTGALRQPQHF.

The chain combines TRBV19 with TRBJ2-1, with D unclear. V lost 10 bases and J lost 6, with 19 bases in between. The length of the CDR3 is 14 residues. Per germline, CDR1 LNHDA and CDR2 SQIVND (reference sequence). This CDR3 is CATLSPAEFNEQFF. The CDR3 DNA reads TGTGCCACTCTCTCCCCGGCGGAATTCAATGAGCAGTTCTTC.

V is TRBV2 and J is TRBJ2-1; a possible D gene is TRBD2 (5 bases). Germline V gene lookup returns CDR1 SNHLY and CDR2 FYNNEI. CDR3 length: 15 residues. Trimming took off 7 bases at V and 5 bases at J, with 18 bases between the two ends. This CDR3 is CASIGGRVLDNEQFF. In DNA form, the CDR3 reads TGTGCCAGCATAGGCGGGCGAGTTCTCGACAATGAGCAGTTCTTC.

The chain combines TRBV28 with TRBJ1-2, with unresolved D. The CDR3 has 13 residues. Trimming removed 6 bases at V and 3 bases at J, with 11 bases between. Germline V gene sequence: CDR1 MDHEN, CDR2 SYDVKM. Here the CDR3 reads CASRGSFHYGYTF. The CDR3 DNA sequence: TGTGCCAGCAGGGGGAGTTTCCACTATGGCTACACCTTC.

The chain recombines TRBV11-2 with TRBJ1-5; tentative D call: TRBD1 (6 bases). The CDR3 runs to 16 residues. Germline V gene sequence: CDR1 SGHAT, CDR2 FQNNGV. Between the trimmed V and J ends, which lost 6 bases and 3 bases, there was a span of 18 bases. DNA of the CDR3: TGTGCCAGCAGATCCGGCCAGGGGAACCCCAATCAGCCCCAGCATTTT. Amino acids: CASRSGQGNPNQPQHF.

The chain uses TRBV6-5 and TRBJ1-1; D remains unclear. CDR1 is MNHEY and CDR2 is SVGAGI in the germline V gene. V lost 0 bases and J 1 base, leaving 9 bases between the germline ends. CDR3 length: 15 amino acids. For the CDR3, the DNA is TGTGCCAGCAGTTACTCGTGGGCCCAGAACACTGAAGCTTTCTTT. Translating gives CASSYSWAQNTEAFF.

The V and J genes are TRBV9 and TRBJ2-3, with TRBD1 matching 9 bases. Trimming removed 3 bases from V and 4 bases from J; junction bases left unmatched: 12. From germline, CDR1 is SGDLS and CDR2 YYNGEE. This CDR3 has 17 residues. The DNA of the CDR3 is TGTGCCAGCAGCGCCCGACCCCCGGGACAGGGCCCAGATACGCAGTATTTT. Protein product: CASSARPPGQGPDTQYF.